This record looks at one TCR beta chain sequence and its context. Antigen unknown. The data derive from a study of T-cell memory formation after mild COVID-19. From 5'RACE with constant-segment primers came TCR alpha and TCR beta cDNA libraries that carried sample barcodes and UMIs. TCRdb independently ran MiXCR on the 5' RACE reads; one entry per CDR3 protein. The sample records under 450,000 distinct CDR3 sequences, under 25% being singletons. General observations from the study: There was a balanced CD4/CD8 profile in clones contracting day 15 to 85, and later expanders leaned CD4+. Among clones peaking at day 37 in the second wave, SARS-CoV-2 specificity remained unconfirmed. For contracting clones, CD4+ ones sat mainly in CM and EM, CD8+ in EMRA.

The CDR3 extends over 15 amino acids. V lost 0 bases to trimming and J lost 5 bases; unmatched junction nucleotides: 3. Per germline, CDR1 SGDLS and CDR2 YYNGEE. The chain combines TRBV9 with TRBJ2-3; 10 positions agree with TRBD1. The clonotype originates from an adult woman who had mild COVID-19 (a few samples of this study predate the infection). Cell type and time point are not known. The sequencing sample was made of PBMCs or a T cell subset sorted from them (not recorded which). Here the CDR3 reads CASSVDDRGQDTQYF. The CDR3 region has the DNA TGTGCCAGCAGCGTAGATGACAGGGGGCAAGATACGCAGTATTTT.